The present entry profiles one T cell receptor beta chain with its context. The data were taken from a study of T cell responses to AZD1222 COVID-19 vaccine. Trimming took off 7 bases at V and 5 bases at J, with 11 bases between the two ends. CDR3 size: 13 residues. Profiled with immunoSEQ multiplex PCR; TCRdb holds only in-frame clones, not every one. The sample has fewer than 85,000 clones, roughly 91% seen once. The V and J genes are TRBV12-3 or TRBV12-4 and TRBJ2-2; unclear D gene. The source is an adult who received the AZD1222 COVID-19 vaccine. Sequencing was performed on peripheral blood, taken 28 days after the second AZD1222 dose. The CDR3 DNA reads TGTGCCAGCACTATACACTTGACCGGGGAGCTGTTTTTT. Its translation is CASTIHLTGELFF.